Given below is one T cell receptor beta chain in context. The data are from a study of cytomegalovirus exposure and HLA in healthy donors. The CDR3 is made up of 13 amino acids. Trimming took 3 bases from V and 4 from J; bases not matched to a gene: 3. Germline loops: CDR1 SGHDT, CDR2 YYEEEE. PCR was performed using 60 Vbeta and 13 Jbeta primers. TCRdb keeps only in-frame clones here, not all; method: immunoSEQ multiplex PCR. The sample records 110,000 to 150,000 clones, 74% being singletons. The sequenced sample was PBMCs. This sequence was found in a man aged 18-30 years in good health and CMV-seropositive. The chain has TRBV5-6 and TRBJ2-7, with 8 bases matching TRBD1. The CDR3 loop is CASSSGGSYEQYF. CDR3 in DNA: TGTGCCAGCAGCTCAGGGGGCTCTTACGAGCAGTACTTC.